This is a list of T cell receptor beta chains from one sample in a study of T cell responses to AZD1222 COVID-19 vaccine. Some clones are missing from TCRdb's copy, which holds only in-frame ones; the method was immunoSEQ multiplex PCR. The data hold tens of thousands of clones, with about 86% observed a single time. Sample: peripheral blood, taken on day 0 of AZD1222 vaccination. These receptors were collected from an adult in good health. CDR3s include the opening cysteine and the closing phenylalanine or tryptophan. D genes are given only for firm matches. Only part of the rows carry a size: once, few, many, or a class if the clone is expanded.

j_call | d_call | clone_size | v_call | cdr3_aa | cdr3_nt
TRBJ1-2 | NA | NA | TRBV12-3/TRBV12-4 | CASSLQQNYGYTF | TGTGCCAGCAGTTTGCAACAAAACTATGGCTACACCTTC
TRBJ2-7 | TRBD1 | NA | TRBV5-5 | CASSSSGQAYEQYF | TGTGCCAGCAGCTCTTCGGGACAGGCCTACGAGCAGTACTTC
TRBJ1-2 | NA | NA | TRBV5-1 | CASSLAREIGYTF | TGCGCCAGCAGCTTGGCCAGGGAAATTGGCTACACCTTC
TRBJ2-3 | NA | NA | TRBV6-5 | CASLGDTQYF | TGTGCCAGCCTGGGAGATACGCAGTATTTT
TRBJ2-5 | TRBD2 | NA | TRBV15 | CATSRAPQRGVPETQYF | TGTGCCACCAGCAGAGCTCCCCAGCGGGGGGTTCCGGAGACCCAGTACTTC
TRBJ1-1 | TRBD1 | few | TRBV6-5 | CASSRGQDYEAFF | TGTGCCAGCAGTCGCGGACAGGACTATGAAGCTTTCTTT
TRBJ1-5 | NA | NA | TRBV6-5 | CASRAAGVSNQPQHF | TGTGCCAGCAGGGCCGCCGGGGTGAGCAATCAGCCCCAGCATTTT
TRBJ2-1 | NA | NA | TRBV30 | CAWSVRPSSRNEQFF | TGTGCCTGGAGTGTCCGGCCTAGCAGTCGGAATGAGCAGTTCTTC
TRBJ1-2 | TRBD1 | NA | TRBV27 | CASSLSGGTGANYGYTF | TGTGCCAGCAGTTTATCGGGTGGGACAGGGGCAAACTATGGCTACACCTTC
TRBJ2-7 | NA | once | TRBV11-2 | CASSLELASTVSSYEQYF | TGTGCCAGCAGCTTAGAACTAGCTTCGACCGTCAGCTCCTACGAGCAGTACTTC
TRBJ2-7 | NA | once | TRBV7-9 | CASSLGPSEQYF | TGTGCCAGCAGCTTAGGCCCATCCGAGCAGTACTTC
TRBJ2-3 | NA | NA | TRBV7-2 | CASSPMVADFTDTQYF | TGTGCCAGCAGCCCCATGGTAGCGGACTTCACAGATACGCAGTATTTT
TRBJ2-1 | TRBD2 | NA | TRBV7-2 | CASSATSGRAGEQFF | TGTGCCAGCAGCGCCACTAGCGGGAGGGCGGGTGAGCAGTTCTTC
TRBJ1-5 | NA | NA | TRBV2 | CASSAGQLSNQPQHF | TGTGCCAGCAGTGCCGGACAACTTAGCAATCAGCCCCAGCATTTT
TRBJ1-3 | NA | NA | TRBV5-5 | CASSAQGLGNTIYF | TGTGCCAGCAGCGCTCAGGGTCTCGGAAACACCATATATTTT
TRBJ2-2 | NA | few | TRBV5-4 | CASSLGPTGTGELFF | TGTGCCAGCAGCTTGGGACCGACGGGCACCGGGGAGCTGTTTTTT
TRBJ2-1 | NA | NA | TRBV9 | CASSPEGAIWYEQFF | TGTGCCAGCAGCCCCGAGGGAGCAATTTGGTATGAGCAGTTCTTC
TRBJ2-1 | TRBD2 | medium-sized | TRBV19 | CASGGGYNEQFF | TGTGCCAGTGGGGGAGGGTACAATGAGCAGTTCTTC
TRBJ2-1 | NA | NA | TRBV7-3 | CASSYVGLEQFF | TGTGCCAGCAGCTATGTAGGTCTTGAGCAGTTCTTC
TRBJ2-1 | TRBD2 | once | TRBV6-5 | CASRDTSGGRHEQFF | TGTGCCAGCAGAGACACTAGCGGGGGGCGTCATGAGCAGTTCTTC
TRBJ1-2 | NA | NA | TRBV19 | CASTPEGGGYTF | TGTGCCAGTACCCCGGAGGGAGGTGGCTACACCTTC
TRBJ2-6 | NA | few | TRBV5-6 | CASSLGRVAGANVLTF | TGTGCCAGCAGCTTGGGCAGGGTTGCTGGGGCCAACGTCCTGACTTTC
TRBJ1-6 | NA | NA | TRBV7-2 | CASSLVEGGRSPLHF | TGTGCCAGCAGCTTAGTAGAGGGGGGCAGATCACCCCTCCACTTT
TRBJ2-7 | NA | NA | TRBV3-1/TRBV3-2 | CASSQEIGSYEQYF | TGTGCCAGCAGCCAAGAGATTGGTTCCTACGAGCAGTACTTC
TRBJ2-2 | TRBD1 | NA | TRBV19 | CASSSPGQGINTGELFF | TGTGCCAGTAGTTCTCCGGGACAGGGAATAAACACCGGGGAGCTGTTTTTT
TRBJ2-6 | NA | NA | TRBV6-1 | CASSEALQVGANVLTF | TGTGCCAGCAGTGAAGCGCTCCAGGTCGGGGCCAACGTCCTGACTTTC
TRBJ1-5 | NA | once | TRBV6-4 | CASRTGSPSNQPQHF | TGTGCCAGCAGGACGGGGAGCCCGAGCAATCAGCCCCAGCATTTT
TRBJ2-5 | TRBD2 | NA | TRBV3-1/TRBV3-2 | CASSQGTSGTGTQYF | TGTGCCAGCAGCCAGGGGACTAGCGGCACGGGGACCCAGTACTTC
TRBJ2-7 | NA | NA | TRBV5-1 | CASSLDPARNEQYF | TGCGCCAGCAGCTTGGACCCAGCCCGGAACGAGCAGTACTTC
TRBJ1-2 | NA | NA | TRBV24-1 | CATSDPRQKGYTF | TGTGCCACCAGTGACCCCAGACAGAAGGGGTACACCTTC
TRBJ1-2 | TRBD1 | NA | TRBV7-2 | CASSRPRGQGTRYTF | TGTGCCAGCAGTCGTCCTCGGGGACAGGGCACTCGCTACACCTTC
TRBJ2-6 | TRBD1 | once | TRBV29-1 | CSVESQGESSGANVLTF | TGCAGCGTTGAATCCCAGGGGGAGAGCTCTGGGGCCAACGTCCTGACTTTC
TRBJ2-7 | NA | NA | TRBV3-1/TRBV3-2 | CASSQVDGNEQYF | TGTGCCAGCAGCCAAGTGGACGGGAACGAGCAGTACTTC
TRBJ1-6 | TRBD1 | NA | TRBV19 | CASSISTGGSSPLHF | TGTGCCAGTAGTATATCGACAGGGGGGAGTTCACCCCTCCACTTT
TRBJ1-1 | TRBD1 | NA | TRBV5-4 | CASIRGGRGSNTEAFF | TGTGCCAGCATTAGAGGAGGCAGGGGGTCGAACACTGAAGCTTTCTTT
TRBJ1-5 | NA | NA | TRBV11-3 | CASSPSGLQGSNQPQHF | TGTGCCAGCAGCCCAAGTGGTCTTCAGGGGAGCAATCAGCCCCAGCATTTT
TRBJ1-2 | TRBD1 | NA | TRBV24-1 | CATSDVQTQGYYGYTF | TGTGCCACCAGTGATGTTCAAACACAGGGGTACTATGGCTACACCTTC
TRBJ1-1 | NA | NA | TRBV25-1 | CASSFKQGVGEAFF | TGTGCCAGCAGTTTCAAACAGGGAGTTGGGGAAGCTTTCTTT
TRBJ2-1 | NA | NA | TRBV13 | CASSLGAYGQFF | TGTGCCAGCAGCTTAGGGGCGTATGGGCAGTTCTTC
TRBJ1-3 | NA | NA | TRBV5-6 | CASSYLFTSGNTIYF | TGTGCCAGCAGCTACCTTTTTACCTCTGGAAACACCATATATTTT